Shown below are 19 T cell receptor beta chains from a single sample sequenced in a study of CD8 T cells in ankylosing spondylitis. Findings and limits, study-wide: Among TCR beta sequences, a motif of eight highly homologous variants appeared characteristic of ankylosing spondylitis blood.

TCRdb re-called the 5' RACE reads with MiXCR, one entry per CDR3 protein. The sample yields some 840,000 distinct CDR3 sequences, approximately 10% seen once. Their antigen targets remain unknown. Sequencing input: blood, either unsorted or a sorted T cell fraction (not recorded which). These receptors all come from a male donor with ankylosing spondylitis.

This clonotype was counted a few times. The chain links TRBV11-2 to TRBJ1-6; TRBD1 matches 7 bases. J gave up 0 bases and V 5 bases, and 16 bases lay outside the gene matches. The germline gives CDR1 SGHAT, CDR2 FQNNGV. The CDR3 spans 20 residues. The CDR3 sequence is CASSARDGQASSSYNSPLHF. The CDR3 DNA is TGTGCCAGCAGCGCTCGAGACGGACAGGCATCGAGCTCCTATAATTCACCCCTCCACTTT.

This sequence joins TRBV29-1 and TRBJ1-3, with D tentatively TRBD1 (5 bases). V lost 4 bases and J lost 4, with 11 bases in between. The CDR3 is 13 residues long. Germline CDR1 reads SQVTM; CDR2 reads ANQGSEA. In nucleotides, the CDR3 is TGCAGCGTTGTGAAGCAGGGAGGAAACACCATATATTTT. This translates into CSVVKQGGNTIYF.

The V gene is TRBV28, the J gene TRBJ2-4; the match to TRBD1 covers 9 bases. CDR3 length equals 16 residues. Germline CDR1 and CDR2: MDHEN and SYDVKM. V was clipped by 5 bases and J by 6 bases; unmatched bases: 11. The chain's CDR3 is CASSPPHPGQGNIQYF. In DNA form, the CDR3 reads TGTGCCAGCAGTCCCCCTCACCCGGGACAGGGAAACATTCAGTACTTC.

V usage is TRBV12-3 or TRBV12-4 and J usage is TRBJ2-3, with D uncertain. This CDR3 is built from 15 residues. V lost 3 bases to trimming and J lost 4 bases, with 14 bases between them. The chain's CDR3 is CASSFKPASPDTQYF. The CDR3 DNA reads as TGTGCCAGCAGTTTTAAGCCCGCCTCCCCAGATACGCAGTATTTT.

A few counts support this clonotype. The CDR3 coding sequence is TGCAGTGCCCACCCCGGACAGTTGAGCTCCTACAATGAGCAGTTCTTC. Residues: CSAHPGQLSSYNEQFF. V is TRBV20-1 and J is TRBJ2-1; tentative D call: TRBD1 (6 bases). V was pared by 6 bases and J by 0 bases, with 18 bases between. The CDR3 loop spans 16 amino acids. The germline CDR1 and CDR2 sequences are DFQATT and SNEGSKA (reference sequence).

This clonotype was seen a handful of times. The CDR3 region is CATSDLSRGTDNEQFF. Written as DNA, the CDR3 is TGTGCCACCAGTGATCTTAGCAGGGGGACCGACAATGAGCAGTTCTTC. This sequence joins TRBV24-1 and TRBJ2-1; 7 bases fit TRBD1. The germline V gene has CDR1 KGHDR and CDR2 SFDVKD. J was trimmed by 5 bases and V by 3 bases; bases with no gene match: 9. The CDR3 is made up of 16 amino acids.

This sequence joins TRBV28 and TRBJ2-7, with 7 positions matching TRBD2. Germline V gene data show CDR1 as MDHEN and CDR2 as SYDVKM. This CDR3 has 14 residues. The V and J ends lost 6 bases and 2 bases, in that order; junction bases with no gene match: 7. In DNA, the CDR3 is TGTGCCAGCAGAACCGGGACTACCCCCTACGAGCAGTACTTC. Amino acid sequence: CASRTGTTPYEQYF.

V gene TRBV9 combines with J gene TRBJ2-1, with TRBD2 as a possible D gene (5 bases). The V end was cut by 4 bases, the J end by 3 bases, with 17 bases between. CDR1 and CDR2 (germline): SGDLS, YYNGEE. The CDR3 covers 16 residues. The CDR3 DNA reads TGTGCCAGCAGCCCCAGCGTGGCGGGCTTCTACAATGAGCAGTTCTTC. Amino acid sequence: CASSPSVAGFYNEQFF.

This clonotype has just a few counts. This chain joins TRBV29-1 and TRBJ2-1, with D possibly matching TRBD2 (6 bases). V was pared by 3 bases and J by 1 base, with 13 bases between. Germline V gene sequence: CDR1 SQVTM, CDR2 ANQGSEA. The CDR3 spans 15 residues. The CDR3 reads CSVEGLPRSYNEQFF. The CDR3 nucleotides are TGCAGCGTTGAGGGACTCCCTAGATCCTACAATGAGCAGTTCTTC.

The chain is built from TRBV7-2 and TRBJ2-4; D is ambiguous. Trimming stripped 5 bases from V and 3 bases from J, with 14 bases between. The CDR3 loop spans 15 amino acids. The germline gives CDR1 SGHTA, CDR2 FQGNSA. The CDR3 DNA follows: TGTGCCAGCAGCCCTACGACGGGCTTCAAAAACATTCAGTACTTC. Amino acid sequence: CASSPTTGFKNIQYF.

Only a few counts were recorded for this clonotype. In DNA, the CDR3 is TGCGCCAGCAGCCAAACGATCACCGGGACTAGCACAGATACGCAGTATTTT. It is translated as CASSQTITGTSTDTQYF. This chain links TRBV4-1 with TRBJ2-3, with TRBD2 as a possible D gene (6 bases). Germline V gene lookup returns CDR1 MGHRA and CDR2 YSYEKL. This CDR3 comprises 17 residues. V lost 2 bases and J lost 0, with 15 bases in between.

The chain uses TRBV12-3 or TRBV12-4 and TRBJ1-6; TRBD1 is a possible D gene (6 bases). V lost 4 bases to trimming and J lost 7 bases, with 14 bases between them. The CDR3 is made up of 15 amino acids. As DNA, the CDR3 is TGTGCCAGCAGTTGGACAGCTTTCAAGAATTCACCCCTCCACTTT. It specifies CASSWTAFKNSPLHF.

The chain has TRBV7-2 and TRBJ2-7, with TRBD1 as a possible D gene (5 bases). Germline-derived CDR1 and CDR2 are SGHTA and FQGNSA. V lost 3 bases and J lost 9, with 15 bases in between. The CDR3 is 13 residues long. The CDR3 loop is CASSLGQTAVQYF. CDR3 DNA sequence: TGTGCCAGCAGCTTGGGTCAGACAGCCGTGCAGTACTTC.

The chain carries TRBV7-2 and TRBJ2-7; D gene ambiguous. V shed 6 bases and J shed 1 base, with 16 bases lying between them. There are 15 residues in the CDR3. The germline V gene encodes CDR1 SGHTA and CDR2 FQGNSA. The CDR3 reads CASSYQSSLSYEQYF. The CDR3 region has the DNA TGTGCCAGCAGTTATCAATCCAGCTTATCCTACGAGCAGTACTTC.

This clonotype has at least ten counts. This chain connects TRBV4-3 to TRBJ2-5; D is possibly TRBD1 (6 bases). CDR3 length equals 14 residues. Germline V gives CDR1 LGHNA, CDR2 YSLEER. Between the trimmed V and J ends, which lost 4 bases and 7 bases, there was a span of 16 bases. The DNA for the CDR3 is TGCGCCAGCAGCCGAGGACAGTTTGATGGGACCCAGTACTTC. Protein product: CASSRGQFDGTQYF.

This clonotype was seen a handful of times. The V gene is TRBV7-6, the J gene TRBJ2-3, with no clear D. This CDR3 contains 17 residues. The germline V and J ends were trimmed by 1 base and 4 bases, with 18 bases remaining between them. Germline V lookup: CDR1 SGHVS, CDR2 FNYEAQ. CDR3 nucleotides: TGTGCCAGCAGCTTAGTCTCTACCTTTACATCGGCAGATACGCAGTATTTT. This encodes CASSLVSTFTSADTQYF.

This clonotype was seen only a few times. V gene TRBV12-3 or TRBV12-4 combines with J gene TRBJ2-5, with TRBD1 matching over 12 bases. The CDR3 totals 16 residues. With V trimmed by 7 bases and J by 7 bases, 13 bases remained unmatched. CDR3 in DNA: TGTGCCAGCAACCCGGGACAGGGGGCGCGGAGGGGGACCCAGTACTTC. It is translated as CASNPGQGARRGTQYF.

This clonotype was detected only a few times. CDR3 DNA: TGTGCCAGCAGCTTACTGGGCCAGGGCGGCTACACCTTC. Protein: CASSLLGQGGYTF. The V call is TRBV7-2, the J call TRBJ1-2; a possible D gene is TRBD1 (5 bases). CDR1 is SGHTA and CDR2 is FQGNSA in the germline V gene. V lost 2 bases and J 8 bases, leaving 12 bases between the germline ends. This CDR3 has 13 amino acids. The complete variable domain, with remaining parts taken from reference TRBV7-2 and TRBJ1-2, reads GAGVSQSPSNKVTEKGKDVELRCDPISGHTALYWYRQSLGQGLEFLIYFQGNSAPDKSGLPSDRFSAERTGGSVSTLTIQRTQQEDSAVYLCASSLLGQGGYTFGSGTRLTVV.

This sequence joins TRBV6-2 or TRBV6-3 and TRBJ2-4, with TRBD1 matching 7 bases. Losses at the gene ends were 2 bases for V and 7 bases for J; bases not matched to a gene: 2. This CDR3 region has 13 residues. Germline V gene lookup returns CDR1 MNHEY and CDR2 SVGEGT. The CDR3 protein is CASSYRDSNIQYF. The CDR3 DNA sequence: TGTGCCAGCAGTTACCGGGACAGCAACATTCAGTACTTC.